One and the same sample provided the 15 T cell receptor beta chains below, sequenced in a study of post-analysis software for immune sequencing data. Study-wide points: TRBV5-6, TRBV5-1 and TRBV20-1 were among roughly five TRBV segments more frequent in patients than controls.

Carried by the TCR beta cDNA libraries were unique molecular identifiers. A single record per CDR3 protein comes from TCRdb applying MiXCR to the PCR reads. The profile shows 550,000 to 700,000 distinct CDR3 sequences, roughly two fifths of them singletons. Their antigens are not known. The sequenced material came from blood. These TCRs come from a girl aged 10 to 17 with multiple sclerosis.

The V and J genes are TRBV4-1 and TRBJ1-2; TRBD1 matches at 10 bases. The CDR3 is 15 amino acids. V shed 5 bases, J shed 4 bases, and the junction held 7 bases outside the gene matches. Germline-derived CDR1 and CDR2 are MGHRA and YSYEKL. The CDR3 is CASSVETGGGYGYTF. In nucleotides, the CDR3 is TGCGCCAGCAGCGTCGAGACAGGGGGCGGCTATGGCTACACCTTC.

The gene calls are TRBV6-1 and TRBJ1-6; TRBD1 matches 9 bases. The CDR3 sequence is 15 residues long. V shed 6 bases, J shed 10 bases, and the junction held 10 bases outside the gene matches. Per the germline V gene, CDR1 is MNHNS and CDR2 is SASEGT. In nucleotides, the CDR3 is TGTGCCAGCAGGATGGGACAGGGCGTGGGATCACCCCTCCACTTT. Translated, it gives CASRMGQGVGSPLHF.

The chain uses TRBV12-3 or TRBV12-4 and TRBJ1-3, with D maybe TRBD1 (5 bases). V lost 6 bases and J lost 2, with 17 bases in between. The CDR3 sequence is 16 residues long. In DNA, the CDR3 is TGTGCCAGCAGACCCGAAGCCGGGGCTACTGGAAACACCATATATTTT. It specifies CASRPEAGATGNTIYF.

This chain connects TRBV10-3 to TRBJ2-1, with D tentatively TRBD2 (6 bases). Germline V CDR1 and CDR2: ENHRY, SYGVKD. V lost 7 bases and J lost 9, with 13 bases in between. CDR3 length: 12 residues. CDR3 coding DNA: TGTGCCATCACGGCTAGCGTGGGTGAGCAGTTCTTC. It encodes CAITASVGEQFF.

The J gene is TRBJ1-5, the V gene TRBV12-3 or TRBV12-4, with TRBD1 matching over 11 bases. The junction had 8 bases not matched to a gene; V was cut back by 6 bases and J by 4 bases. The CDR3 sequence is 16 residues long. CDR3 DNA: TGTGCCAGCAGGCAAGGGACAGGGGGTGGTAATCAGCCCCAGCATTTT. The encoded protein is CASRQGTGGGNQPQHF.

This sequence joins TRBV6-5 and TRBJ2-7, with 7 bases aligning to TRBD1. Germline V gives CDR1 MNHEY, CDR2 SVGAGI. This CDR3 spans 15 amino acids. The V gene end was trimmed by 0 bases and the J gene end by 0 bases; junction bases not matched to a gene: 2. CDR3 coding DNA: TGTGCCAGCAGTTACTCGGCAGGGGGCTCCTACGAGCAGTACTTC. Its protein product is CASSYSAGGSYEQYF.

The V gene is TRBV12-3 or TRBV12-4, the J gene TRBJ2-1, with D possibly matching TRBD2 (5 bases). The CDR3 runs 16 residues. V lost 5 bases, J lost 10 bases, and 24 bases lay in between. The CDR3 loop is CASSPLSLVGVGEQFF. The CDR3 DNA is TGTGCCAGCAGTCCCCTTAGTCTAGTGGGAGTTGGCGAGCAGTTCTTC.

CDR3 in amino acids: CASSLDLGLQFF. DNA of the CDR3: TGTGCCAGCAGCTTAGATTTGGGGTTGCAGTTCTTC. The rearrangement joins TRBV7-2 to TRBJ2-1, with D unresolved. This CDR3 is 12 amino acids long. With 1 base removed from V and 12 bases from J, the gap between germline ends came to 10 bases. CDR1 and CDR2 from the germline V gene are SGHTA and FQGNSA.

This rearrangement joins TRBV11-3 to TRBJ2-7; possible D gene TRBD2, 6 bases. V was cut by 5 bases and J by 7 bases, with 18 bases left in between. CDR3 length: 14 residues. CDR1 is SGHNT, CDR2 YENEEA, per germline. This CDR3 reads CASSLTAGSQEQYF. The CDR3 region has the DNA TGTGCCAGCAGCCTAACGGCGGGGAGTCAAGAGCAGTACTTC.

This clonotype was seen a handful of times. CDR3 amino acids: CAITGGESPLHF. In DNA, the CDR3 is TGTGCCATCACAGGGGGTGAATCACCCCTCCACTTT. The chain uses TRBV10-3 and TRBJ1-6; TRBD1 aligns across 7 bases. The J segment lost 10 bases and the V segment lost 7 bases, leaving 4 bases of the junction unmatched. The CDR3 is made up of 12 amino acids. Germline-derived CDR1 and CDR2 are ENHRY and SYGVKD.

The V and J genes are TRBV7-2 and TRBJ1-6; D is undetermined. The germline gives CDR1 SGHTA, CDR2 FQGNSA. V was cut by 5 bases and J by 7 bases, with 12 bases left in between. The CDR3 spans 14 residues. CDR3 loop: CASSLDGLNSPLHF. CDR3 nucleotide sequence: TGTGCCAGCAGCCTGGACGGACTCAATTCACCCCTCCACTTT.

The chain combines TRBV20-1 with TRBJ2-5; no firm D call. V shed 2 bases and J shed 11 bases, with 30 bases lying between them. The CDR3 spans 17 residues. Germline lookup yields CDR1 DFQATT and CDR2 SNEGSKA (reference sequence). The CDR3 region is CSARRVIYSRSYNEQYF. DNA for the CDR3: TGCAGTGCTAGAAGGGTGATCTATTCAAGATCCTACAATGAGCAGTACTTC.

The chain joins TRBV7-2 to TRBJ1-4; D gene uncertain. V lost 4 bases and J 0 bases, leaving 9 bases between the germline ends. Germline-derived CDR1 and CDR2 are SGHTA and FQGNSA. The CDR3 runs 15 residues. CDR3 sequence: CASSWLAATNEKLFF. The CDR3 DNA follows: TGTGCCAGCAGCTGGCTTGCCGCAACTAATGAAAAACTGTTTTTT.

This clonotype has just a few counts. The J gene is TRBJ2-1, the V gene TRBV12-3 or TRBV12-4, with 8 bases that match TRBD1. The ends lost 3 bases at V and 9 bases at J; junction bases unmatched: 13. The CDR3 has 16 amino acids. CDR3 loop: CASSFNQGAGEGEQFF. DNA of the CDR3: TGTGCCAGCAGTTTCAACCAGGGGGCAGGTGAGGGTGAGCAGTTCTTC.

The chain couples TRBV5-1 to TRBJ1-3, with unresolved D. Germline-derived CDR1 and CDR2 are SGHRS and YFSETQ. The CDR3 covers 14 residues. Trimming removed 4 bases from V and 1 base from J, with 9 bases in between. The CDR3 is CASSLGRSGNTIYF. CDR3 DNA sequence: TGCGCCAGCAGCCTTGGTAGATCTGGAAACACCATATATTTT.